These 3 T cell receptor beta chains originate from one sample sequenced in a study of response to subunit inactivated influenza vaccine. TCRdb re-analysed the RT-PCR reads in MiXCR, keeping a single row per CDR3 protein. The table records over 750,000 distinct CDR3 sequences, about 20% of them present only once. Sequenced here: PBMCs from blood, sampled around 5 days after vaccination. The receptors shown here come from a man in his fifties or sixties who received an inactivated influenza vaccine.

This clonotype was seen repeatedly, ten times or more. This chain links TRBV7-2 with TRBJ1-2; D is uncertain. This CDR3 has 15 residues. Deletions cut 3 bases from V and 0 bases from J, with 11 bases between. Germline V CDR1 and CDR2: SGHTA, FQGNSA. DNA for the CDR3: TGTGCCAGCAGCTTGGTCGGCGGGCCTAACTATGGCTACACCTTC. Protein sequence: CASSLVGGPNYGYTF.

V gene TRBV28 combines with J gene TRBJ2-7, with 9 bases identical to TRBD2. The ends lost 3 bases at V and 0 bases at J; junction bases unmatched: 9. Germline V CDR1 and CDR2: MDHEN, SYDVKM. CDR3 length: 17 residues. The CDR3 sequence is CASSLALAGLSSYEQYF. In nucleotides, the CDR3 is TGTGCCAGCAGTTTGGCCCTAGCGGGACTTAGCTCCTACGAGCAGTACTTC.

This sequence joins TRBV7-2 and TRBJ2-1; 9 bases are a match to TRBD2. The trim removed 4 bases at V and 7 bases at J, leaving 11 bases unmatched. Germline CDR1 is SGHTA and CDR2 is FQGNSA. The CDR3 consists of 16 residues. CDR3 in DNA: TGTGCCAGCAGCTCTCCTAGGCGGGAGGGTAAGAATGAGCAGTTCTTC. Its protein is CASSSPRREGKNEQFF.